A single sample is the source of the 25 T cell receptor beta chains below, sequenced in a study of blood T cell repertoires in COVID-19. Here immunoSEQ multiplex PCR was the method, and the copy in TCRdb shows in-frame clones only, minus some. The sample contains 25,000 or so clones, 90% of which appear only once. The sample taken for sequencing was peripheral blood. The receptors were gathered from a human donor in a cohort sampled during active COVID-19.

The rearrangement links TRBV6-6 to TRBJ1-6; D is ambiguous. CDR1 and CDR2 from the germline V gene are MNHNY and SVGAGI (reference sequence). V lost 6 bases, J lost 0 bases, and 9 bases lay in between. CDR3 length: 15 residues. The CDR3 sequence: CASSHELSYNSPLHF. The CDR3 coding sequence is TGTGCCAGCAGCCACGAACTCTCCTATAATTCACCCCTCCACTTT.

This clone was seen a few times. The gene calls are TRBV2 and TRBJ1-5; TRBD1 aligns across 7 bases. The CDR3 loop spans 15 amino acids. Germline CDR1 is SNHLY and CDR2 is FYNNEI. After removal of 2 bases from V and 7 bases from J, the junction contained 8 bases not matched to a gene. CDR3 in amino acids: CASSESWPGGQPQHF. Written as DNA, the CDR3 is TGTGCCAGCAGTGAATCGTGGCCAGGGGGACAGCCCCAGCATTTT.

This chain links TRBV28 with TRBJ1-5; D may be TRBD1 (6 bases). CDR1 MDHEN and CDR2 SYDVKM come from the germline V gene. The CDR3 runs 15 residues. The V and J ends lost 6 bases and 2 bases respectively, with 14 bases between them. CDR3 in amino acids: CASRGTLLGNQPQHF. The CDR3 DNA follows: TGTGCCAGCAGGGGGACACTGCTTGGCAATCAGCCCCAGCATTTT.

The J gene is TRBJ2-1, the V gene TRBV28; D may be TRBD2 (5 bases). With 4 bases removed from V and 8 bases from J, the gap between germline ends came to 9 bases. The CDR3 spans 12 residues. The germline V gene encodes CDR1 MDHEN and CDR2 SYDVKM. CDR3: CASSSTRDEQFF. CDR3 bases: TGTGCCAGCAGTTCCACGCGGGATGAGCAGTTCTTC.

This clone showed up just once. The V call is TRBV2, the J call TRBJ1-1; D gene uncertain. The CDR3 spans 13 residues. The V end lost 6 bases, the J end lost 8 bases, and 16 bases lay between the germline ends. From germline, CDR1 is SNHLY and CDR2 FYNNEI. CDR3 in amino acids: CASSAYSGREAFF. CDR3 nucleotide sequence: TGTGCCAGCAGCGCCTACTCAGGCAGGGAAGCTTTCTTT.

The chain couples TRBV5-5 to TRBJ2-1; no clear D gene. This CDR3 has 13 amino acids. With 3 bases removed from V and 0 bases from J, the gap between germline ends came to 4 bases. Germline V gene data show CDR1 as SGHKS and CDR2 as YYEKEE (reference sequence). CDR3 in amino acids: CASSSYSYNEQFF. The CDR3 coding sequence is TGTGCCAGCAGCTCCTACTCCTACAATGAGCAGTTCTTC.

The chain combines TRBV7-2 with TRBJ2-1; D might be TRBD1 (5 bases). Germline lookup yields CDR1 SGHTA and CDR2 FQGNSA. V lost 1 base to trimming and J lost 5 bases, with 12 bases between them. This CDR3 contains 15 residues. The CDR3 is CASSLGTGINNEQFF. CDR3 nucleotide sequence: TGTGCCAGCAGCTTAGGAACAGGTATTAACAATGAGCAGTTCTTC.

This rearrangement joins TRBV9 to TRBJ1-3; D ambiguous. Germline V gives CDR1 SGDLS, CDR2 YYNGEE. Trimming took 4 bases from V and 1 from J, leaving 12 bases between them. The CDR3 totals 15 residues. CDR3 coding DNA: TGTGCCAGCAGCCCTAGAATTGGGTCTGGAAACACCATATATTTT. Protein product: CASSPRIGSGNTIYF.

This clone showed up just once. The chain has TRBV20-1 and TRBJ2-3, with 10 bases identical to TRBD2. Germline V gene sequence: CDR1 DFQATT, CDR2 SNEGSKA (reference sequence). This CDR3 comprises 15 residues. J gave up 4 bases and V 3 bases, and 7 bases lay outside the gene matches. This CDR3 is CSASRASGSADTQYF. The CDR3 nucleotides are TGCAGTGCTAGTCGGGCTAGCGGGAGTGCAGATACGCAGTATTTT.

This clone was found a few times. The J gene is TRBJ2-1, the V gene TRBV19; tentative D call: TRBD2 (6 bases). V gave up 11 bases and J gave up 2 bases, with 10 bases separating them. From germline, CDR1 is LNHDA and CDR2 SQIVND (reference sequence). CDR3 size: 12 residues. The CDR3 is CAAGGTYNEQFF. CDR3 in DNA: TGTGCCGCTGGCGGGACCTACAATGAGCAGTTCTTC.

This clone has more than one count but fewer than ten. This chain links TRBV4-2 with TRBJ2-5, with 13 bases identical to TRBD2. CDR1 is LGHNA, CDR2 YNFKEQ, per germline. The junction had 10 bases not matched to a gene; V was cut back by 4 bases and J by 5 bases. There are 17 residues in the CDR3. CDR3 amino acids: CASSPSTSGGARETQYF. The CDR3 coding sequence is TGTGCCAGCAGCCCCTCCACTAGCGGGGGGGCCCGGGAGACCCAGTACTTC.

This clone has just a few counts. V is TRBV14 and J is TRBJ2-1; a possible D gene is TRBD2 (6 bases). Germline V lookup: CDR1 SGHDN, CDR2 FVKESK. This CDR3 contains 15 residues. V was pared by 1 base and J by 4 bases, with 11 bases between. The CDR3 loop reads CASSQGLDLYNEQFF. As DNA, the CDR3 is TGTGCCAGCAGCCAAGGACTAGATTTGTACAATGAGCAGTTCTTC.

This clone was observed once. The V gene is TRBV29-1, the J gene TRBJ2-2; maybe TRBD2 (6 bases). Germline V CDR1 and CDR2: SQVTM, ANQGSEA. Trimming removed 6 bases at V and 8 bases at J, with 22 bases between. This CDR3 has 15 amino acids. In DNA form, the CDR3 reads TGCAGCGTAGATCCGGGACTCCCCCAGGGTGGGGAGCTGTTTTTT. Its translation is CSVDPGLPQGGELFF.

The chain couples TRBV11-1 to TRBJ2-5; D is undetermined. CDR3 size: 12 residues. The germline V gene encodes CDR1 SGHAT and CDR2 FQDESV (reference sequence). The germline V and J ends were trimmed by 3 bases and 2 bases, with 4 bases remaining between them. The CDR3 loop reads CASSFVQETQYF. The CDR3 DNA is TGTGCCAGCAGCTTTGTACAAGAGACCCAGTACTTC.

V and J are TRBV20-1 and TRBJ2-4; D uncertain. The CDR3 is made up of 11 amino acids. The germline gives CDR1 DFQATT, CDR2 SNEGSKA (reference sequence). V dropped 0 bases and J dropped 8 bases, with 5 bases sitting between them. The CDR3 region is CSARETDIQYF. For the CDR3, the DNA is TGCAGTGCTAGAGAAACTGACATTCAGTACTTC.

The CDR3, as DNA: TGCGCCAGCAGCCTGCGGACAGGGTATGAGGATGGCTACACCTTC. Its protein product is CASSLRTGYEDGYTF. This chain links TRBV5-1 with TRBJ1-2; 8 bases agree with TRBD1. Germline CDR1 and CDR2: SGHRS and YFSETQ. The CDR3 runs to 15 residues. The ends lost 4 bases at V and 6 bases at J; junction bases unmatched: 11.

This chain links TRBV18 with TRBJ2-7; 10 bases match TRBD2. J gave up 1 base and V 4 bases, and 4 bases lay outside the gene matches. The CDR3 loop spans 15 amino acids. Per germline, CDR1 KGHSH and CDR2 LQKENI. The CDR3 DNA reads TGTGCCAGCTCACAAACTAGCGGGGAATCCTACGAGCAGTACTTC. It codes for CASSQTSGESYEQYF.

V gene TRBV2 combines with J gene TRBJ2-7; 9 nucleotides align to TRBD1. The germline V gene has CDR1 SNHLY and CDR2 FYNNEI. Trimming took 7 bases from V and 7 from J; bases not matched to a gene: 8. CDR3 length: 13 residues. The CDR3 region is CASTTGQGREQYF. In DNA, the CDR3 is TGTGCCAGCACGACCGGACAGGGGAGGGAGCAGTACTTC.

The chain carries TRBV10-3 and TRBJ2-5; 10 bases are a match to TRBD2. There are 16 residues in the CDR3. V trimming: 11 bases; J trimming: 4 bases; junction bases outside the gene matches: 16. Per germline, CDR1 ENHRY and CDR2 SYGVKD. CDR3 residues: CAVGGTSEAMGETQYF. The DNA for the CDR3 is TGTGCCGTCGGGGGGACTAGCGAGGCAATGGGAGAGACCCAGTACTTC.

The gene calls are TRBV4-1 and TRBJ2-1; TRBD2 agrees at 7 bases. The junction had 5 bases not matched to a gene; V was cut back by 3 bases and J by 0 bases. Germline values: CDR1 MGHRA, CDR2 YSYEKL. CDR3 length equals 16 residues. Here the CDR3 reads CASSQGGLVSYNEQFF. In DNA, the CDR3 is TGCGCCAGCAGCCAGGGAGGACTAGTCTCCTACAATGAGCAGTTCTTC.

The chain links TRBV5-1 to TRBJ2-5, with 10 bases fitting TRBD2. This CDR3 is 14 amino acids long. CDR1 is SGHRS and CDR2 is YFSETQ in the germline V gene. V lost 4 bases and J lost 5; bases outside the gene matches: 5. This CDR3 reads CASSPRTSGETQYF. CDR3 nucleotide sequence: TGCGCCAGCAGCCCTAGGACTAGCGGCGAGACCCAGTACTTC.

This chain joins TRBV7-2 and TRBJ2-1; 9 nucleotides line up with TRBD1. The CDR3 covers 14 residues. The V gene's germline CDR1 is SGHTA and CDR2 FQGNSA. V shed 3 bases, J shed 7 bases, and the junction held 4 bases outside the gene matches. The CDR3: CASSFGQGKNEQFF. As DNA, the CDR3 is TGTGCCAGCAGCTTTGGACAGGGGAAGAATGAGCAGTTCTTC. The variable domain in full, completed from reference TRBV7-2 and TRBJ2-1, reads GAGVSQSPSNKVTEKGKDVELRCDPISGHTALYWYRQSLGQGLEFLIYFQGNSAPDKSGLPSDRFSAERTGGSVSTLTIQRTQQEDSAVYLCASSFGQGKNEQFFGPGTRLTVL.

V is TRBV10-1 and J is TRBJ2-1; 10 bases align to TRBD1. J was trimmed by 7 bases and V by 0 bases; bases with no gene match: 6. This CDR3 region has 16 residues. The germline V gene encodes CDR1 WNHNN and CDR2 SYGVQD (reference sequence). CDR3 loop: CASSESVGQGWNEQFF. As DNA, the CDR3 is TGCGCCAGCAGTGAGTCTGTGGGACAGGGGTGGAATGAGCAGTTCTTC.

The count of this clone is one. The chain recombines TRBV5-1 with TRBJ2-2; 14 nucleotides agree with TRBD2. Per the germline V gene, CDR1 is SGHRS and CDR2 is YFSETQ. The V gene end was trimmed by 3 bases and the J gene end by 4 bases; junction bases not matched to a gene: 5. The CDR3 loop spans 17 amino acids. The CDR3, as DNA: TGCGCCAGCAGCTCCGGACTAGCGGGGGGACGCACCGGGGAGCTGTTTTTT. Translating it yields CASSSGLAGGRTGELFF.

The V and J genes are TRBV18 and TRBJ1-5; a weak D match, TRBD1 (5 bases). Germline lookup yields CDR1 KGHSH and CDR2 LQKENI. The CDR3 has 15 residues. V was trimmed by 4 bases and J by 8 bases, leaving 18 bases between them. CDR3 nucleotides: TGTGCCAGCTCACTTCGGGACGGGGCGGGGGAGCCCCAGCATTTT. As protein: CASSLRDGAGEPQHF. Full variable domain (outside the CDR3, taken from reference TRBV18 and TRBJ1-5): NAGVMQNPRHLVRRRGQEARLRCSPMKGHSHVYWYRQLPEEGLKFMVYLQKENIIDESGMPKERFSAEFPKEGPSILRIQQVVRGDSAAYFCASSLRDGAGEPQHFGDGTRLSIL.